The sequence of this TCR beta chain was determined in a study of blood T cell repertoires in COVID-19. Study information: Researchers got acute and convalescent COVID-19 samples from the United States, Italy and Spain.

Clones were sequenced by immunoSEQ multiplex PCR, and TCRdb holds only the in-frame ones, with some missing. This sample yields about 300,000 clones, of which 83% are seen a single time; approximately 10% belongs to the top ten. This clone was found once. Germline V lookup: CDR1 SGHAT, CDR2 FQDESV (reference sequence). The ends were cut back, 6 bases at V and 5 bases at J, with 10 bases in the middle. CDR3 length: 13 amino acids. Sequencing was performed on peripheral blood. This clonotype originated in a woman between 45 and 60 years old who had recovered from COVID-19. V and J are TRBV11-1 and TRBJ2-2; D perhaps matches TRBD2 (5 bases). Written as DNA, the CDR3 is TGTGCCAGCAGATCGAGGGAGACCGGGGAGCTGTTTTTT. The encoded protein is CASRSRETGELFF.